This paragraph reports one T cell receptor (beta chain). Alpha and beta chains were covered, as first-strand cDNA relied on TRAV- and TRBV-specific primers. TCR amplification involved 15 to 25 PCR cycles with a constant-region primer and V-primer adapter. TCRdb re-called the reads with MiXCR, one entry per CDR3 protein. The sample lists 95,000 to 100,000 distinct CDR3 sequences; about a fifth were seen once. Germline CDR1 and CDR2: ENHRY and SYGVKD. The CDR3 spans 12 residues. V was clipped by 0 bases and J by 5 bases, with 5 bases between them. This entry comes from a study of low-dose radiotherapy and immunotherapy resistance in tumors. Time point meaning: after trial treatment. The treatment was: LDRT plus nivolumab, ipilimumab, low-dose cyclophosphamide and aspirin (RACIN trial). Tumors of eligible patients were advanced, solid and lacking tumor-infiltrating lymphocytes.

V gene TRBV10-3 combines with J gene TRBJ2-7; D is undetermined. The receptor was isolated from a male donor with prostate cancer. Here the sequenced sample was PBMCs, taken after low-dose radiotherapy plus immunotherapy. The CDR3 sequence is CAISESPDEQYF. The CDR3 DNA sequence: TGTGCCATCAGTGAGTCGCCGGACGAGCAGTACTTC.